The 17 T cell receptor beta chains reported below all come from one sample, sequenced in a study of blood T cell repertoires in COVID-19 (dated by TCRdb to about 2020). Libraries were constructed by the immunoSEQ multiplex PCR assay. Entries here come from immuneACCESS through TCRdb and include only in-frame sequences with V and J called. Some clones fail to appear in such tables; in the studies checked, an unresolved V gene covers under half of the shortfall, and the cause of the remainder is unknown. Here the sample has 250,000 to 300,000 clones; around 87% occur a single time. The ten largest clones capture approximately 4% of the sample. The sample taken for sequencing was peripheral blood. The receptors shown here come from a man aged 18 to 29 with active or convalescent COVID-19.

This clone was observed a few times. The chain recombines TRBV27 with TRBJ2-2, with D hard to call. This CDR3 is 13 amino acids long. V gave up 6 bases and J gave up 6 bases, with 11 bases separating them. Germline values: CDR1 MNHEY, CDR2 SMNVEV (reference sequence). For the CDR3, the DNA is TGTGCCAGCAGCCCTCCAACAGCCGGGGAGCTGTTTTTT. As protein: CASSPPTAGELFF.

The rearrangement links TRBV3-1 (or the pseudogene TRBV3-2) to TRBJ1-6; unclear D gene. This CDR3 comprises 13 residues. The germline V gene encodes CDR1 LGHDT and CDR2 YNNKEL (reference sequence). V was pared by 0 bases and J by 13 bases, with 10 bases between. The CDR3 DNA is TGTGCCAGCAGCCAAGATTACCTTACTCCCCTCCACTTT. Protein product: CASSQDYLTPLHF.

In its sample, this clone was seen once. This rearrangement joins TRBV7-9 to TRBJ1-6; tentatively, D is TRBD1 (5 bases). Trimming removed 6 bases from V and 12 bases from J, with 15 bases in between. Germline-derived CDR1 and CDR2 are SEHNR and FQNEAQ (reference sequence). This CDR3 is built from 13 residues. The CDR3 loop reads CASRGTGAEPLHF. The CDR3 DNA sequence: TGTGCCAGCAGGGGAACAGGAGCCGAACCCCTCCACTTT.

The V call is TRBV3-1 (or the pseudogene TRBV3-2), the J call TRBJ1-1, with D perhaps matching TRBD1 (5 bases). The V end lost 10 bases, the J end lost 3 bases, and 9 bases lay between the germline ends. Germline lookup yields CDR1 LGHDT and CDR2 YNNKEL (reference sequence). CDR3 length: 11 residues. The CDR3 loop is CATRGDTEAFF. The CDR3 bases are TGTGCCACCCGGGGGGACACTGAAGCTTTCTTT.

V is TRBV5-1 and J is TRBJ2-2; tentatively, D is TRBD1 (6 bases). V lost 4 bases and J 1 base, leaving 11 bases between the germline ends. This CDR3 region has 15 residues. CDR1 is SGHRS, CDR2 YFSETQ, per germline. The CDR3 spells CASSQGTKNTGELFF. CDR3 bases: TGCGCCAGCAGCCAAGGGACAAAGAACACCGGGGAGCTGTTTTTT.

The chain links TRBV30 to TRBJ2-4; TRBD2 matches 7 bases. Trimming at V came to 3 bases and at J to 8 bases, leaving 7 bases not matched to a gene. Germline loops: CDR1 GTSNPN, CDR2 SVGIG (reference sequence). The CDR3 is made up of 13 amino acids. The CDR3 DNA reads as TGTGCCTGGAGCTTGGGGGGGTCGGACATTCAGTACTTC. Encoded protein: CAWSLGGSDIQYF.

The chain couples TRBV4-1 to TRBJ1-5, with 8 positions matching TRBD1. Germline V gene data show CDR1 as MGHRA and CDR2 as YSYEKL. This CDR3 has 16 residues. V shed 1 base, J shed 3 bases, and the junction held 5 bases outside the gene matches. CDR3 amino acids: CASSQVETGDNQPQHF. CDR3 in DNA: TGCGCCAGCAGCCAAGTTGAGACAGGGGACAATCAGCCCCAGCATTTT.

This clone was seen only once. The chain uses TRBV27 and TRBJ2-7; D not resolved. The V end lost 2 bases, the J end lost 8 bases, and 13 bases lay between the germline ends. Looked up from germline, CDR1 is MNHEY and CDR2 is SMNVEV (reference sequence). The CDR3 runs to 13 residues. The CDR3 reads CASSLIPRVKQYF. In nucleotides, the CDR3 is TGTGCCAGCAGTTTAATCCCGAGAGTTAAGCAGTACTTC.

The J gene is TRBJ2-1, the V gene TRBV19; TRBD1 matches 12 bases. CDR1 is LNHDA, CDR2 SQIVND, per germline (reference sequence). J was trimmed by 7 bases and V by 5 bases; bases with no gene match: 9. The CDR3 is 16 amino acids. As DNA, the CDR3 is TGTGCCAGTAGTCCGGGACAGGGGGCTTTCGGTAATGAGCAGTTCTTC. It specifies CASSPGQGAFGNEQFF.

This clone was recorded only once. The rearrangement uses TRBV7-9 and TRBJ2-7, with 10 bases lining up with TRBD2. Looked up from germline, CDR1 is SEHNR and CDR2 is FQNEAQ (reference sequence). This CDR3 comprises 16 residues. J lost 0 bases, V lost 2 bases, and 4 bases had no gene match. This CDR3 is CASSLRASGSSYEQYF. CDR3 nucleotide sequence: TGTGCCAGCAGCTTACGGGCTAGCGGGAGCTCCTACGAGCAGTACTTC.

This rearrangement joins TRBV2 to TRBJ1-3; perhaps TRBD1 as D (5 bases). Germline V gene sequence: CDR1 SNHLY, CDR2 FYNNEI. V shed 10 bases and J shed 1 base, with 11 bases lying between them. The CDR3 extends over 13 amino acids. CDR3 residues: CATDRLSGNTIYF. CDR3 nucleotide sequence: TGTGCCACCGACAGATTATCTGGAAACACCATATATTTT.

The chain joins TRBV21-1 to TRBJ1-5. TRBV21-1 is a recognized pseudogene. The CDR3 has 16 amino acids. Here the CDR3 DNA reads TGTGCCAGCAGCAAACTTTCCCGTAAAAGCAATCAGCCCCAGCATTTT. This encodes CASSKLSRKSNQPQHF.

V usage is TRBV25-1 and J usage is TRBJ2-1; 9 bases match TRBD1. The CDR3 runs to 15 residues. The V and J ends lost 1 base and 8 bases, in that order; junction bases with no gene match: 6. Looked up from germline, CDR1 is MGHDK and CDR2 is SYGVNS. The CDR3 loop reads CASSESGQGRDEQFF. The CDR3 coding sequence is TGTGCCAGCAGTGAATCGGGACAGGGTCGCGATGAGCAGTTCTTC.

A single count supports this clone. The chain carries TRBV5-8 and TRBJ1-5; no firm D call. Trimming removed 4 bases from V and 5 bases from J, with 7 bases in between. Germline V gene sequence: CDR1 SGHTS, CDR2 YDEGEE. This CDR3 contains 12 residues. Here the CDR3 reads CASSPTDQPQHF. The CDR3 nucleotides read TGTGCCAGCAGCCCAACTGATCAGCCCCAGCATTTT.

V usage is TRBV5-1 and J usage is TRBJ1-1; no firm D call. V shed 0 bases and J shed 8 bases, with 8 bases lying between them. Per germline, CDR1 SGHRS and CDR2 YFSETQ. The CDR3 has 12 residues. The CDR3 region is CASSLDRYEAFF. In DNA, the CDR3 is TGCGCCAGCAGCTTGGACCGGTACGAAGCTTTCTTT.

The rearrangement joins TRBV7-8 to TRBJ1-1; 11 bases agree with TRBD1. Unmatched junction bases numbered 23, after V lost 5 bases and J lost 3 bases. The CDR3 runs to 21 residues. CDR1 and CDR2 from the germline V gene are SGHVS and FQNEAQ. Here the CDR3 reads CASSRAPGTGGFLGGDTEAFF. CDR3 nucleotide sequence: TGTGCCAGCAGCCGAGCCCCCGGGACAGGGGGTTTCTTGGGTGGGGACACTGAAGCTTTCTTT.

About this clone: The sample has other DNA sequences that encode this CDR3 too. CDR3 sequence: CASSFGSEAFF. DNA of the CDR3: TGTGCCAGCAGTTTTGGCTCCGAAGCTTTCTTT. The chain carries TRBV12-3 or TRBV12-4 and TRBJ1-1; no definite D call. V lost 3 bases, J lost 8 bases, and 7 bases lay in between. The CDR3 loop spans 11 amino acids.